The entry below describes one T cell receptor (beta chain). On each TCR cDNA molecule, a unique molecular identifier was present. TCRdb called the 5' RACE reads again in MiXCR, with one record for every CDR3 protein. The table lists tens of thousands of distinct CDR3 sequences, over 9.5% of them singletons. The data belong to a study of spatial heterogeneity in lung cancer. The time point was: sample taken at primary tumor resection. No cells were sorted before sequencing. The whole RNA sequenced was extracted from tumor, nontumor lung or frozen PBMC. The sequence derives from a male donor with early-stage non-small cell lung cancer. The source was PBMCs, collected at surgery.

The DNA of the CDR3 is TGTGCTAGTGGTACCACCGGGACTAGCGTGTACAATGAGCAGTTCTTC. The encoded protein is CASGTTGTSVYNEQFF. The V and J genes are TRBV12-5 and TRBJ2-1; the match to TRBD2 covers 10 bases. The junction had 8 bases not matched to a gene; V was cut back by 5 bases and J by 4 bases. CDR3 length: 16 residues. The V gene's germline CDR1 is LGHNT and CDR2 FRNRAP.